This TCR beta chain was found in a study of blood T cells in healthy people across ages. Study-wide findings and caveats: Diversity figures derived from one million T cells were judged to underestimate the true value.

Every donor contributed 8 to 10 milliliters of peripheral blood by blood draw. PBMCs, at least 7 million per sample, were isolated. It was with a sample-barcoded 5' primer and a J-beta primer mix that a second PCR of about 7 to 12 cycles was run. TCRdb reprocessed the 5' RACE reads with MiXCR, giving one entry per CDR3 protein. Of about 1.4 million distinct CDR3 sequences listed, roughly 60% are singletons. This CDR3 is built from 15 residues. The V end lost 5 bases, the J end lost 3 bases, and 13 bases lay between the germline ends. The germline V gene has CDR1 MDHEN and CDR2 SYDVKM. On this clonotype itself: Its antigen remains unidentified.

The TCR was taken from a man aged 18 to 30 in good health. V gene TRBV28 combines with J gene TRBJ2-2; possible D gene TRBD1, 6 bases. The sequenced material came from blood. The CDR3 here is CASSGAWGHTGELFF. The CDR3 region has the DNA TGTGCCAGCAGTGGGGCCTGGGGGCACACCGGGGAGCTGTTTTTT.